The 15 T cell receptor beta chains in this list originate from one sample, sequenced in a study of metastatic and nonmetastatic thyroid tumors. All patients were treatment-naive before thyroid surgery. TCRdb re-called clones via MiXCR from the PCR reads. The table lists fewer than 25,000 clones, over 30% of them singletons. The sample comprised blood. The receptors originated from a female donor with papillary thyroid cancer or a benign thyroid nodule (not recorded which). Some clones in this sample may be carry-over from other donors' samples.

This clone was detected many times. This chain joins TRBV5-1 and TRBJ2-3, with 7 bases that match TRBD1. The CDR3 consists of 14 residues. Germline loops: CDR1 SGHRS, CDR2 YFSETQ. With 4 bases clipped from V and 3 bases from J, the junction kept 5 bases outside the gene matches. The CDR3 protein is CASSLATGTDTQYF. The CDR3, as DNA: TGCGCCAGCAGCCTCGCGACAGGGACAGATACGCAGTATTTT.

The rearrangement uses TRBV11-2 and TRBJ2-3, with 9 bases fitting TRBD2. J gave up 4 bases and V 1 base, and 6 bases lay outside the gene matches. This CDR3 is 16 amino acids long. Germline V gene lookup returns CDR1 SGHAT and CDR2 FQNNGV. CDR3 sequence (DNA): TGTGCCAGCAGCTTAGGGGGGCTAGCGGGACCAGATACGCAGTATTTT. This gives the protein CASSLGGLAGPDTQYF.

This clone is deemed medium-sized. This chain connects TRBV19 to TRBJ1-2; no reliable D call. Germline V gene lookup returns CDR1 LNHDA and CDR2 SQIVND (reference sequence). This CDR3 is built from 11 residues. The V end was cut by 5 bases, the J end by 5 bases, with 6 bases between. This CDR3 is CASSLSYGYTF. In nucleotides, the CDR3 is TGTGCCAGTAGTCTTTCTTATGGCTACACCTTC.

The V call is TRBV4-1, the J call TRBJ1-5; D may be TRBD1 (6 bases). The CDR3 runs to 16 residues. CDR1 is MGHRA, CDR2 YSYEKL, per germline. V lost 2 bases and J lost 2, with 13 bases in between. The CDR3, as DNA: TGCGCCAGCAGCCAAACCCCCCAGGGGCGCAATCAGCCCCAGCATTTT. Residues: CASSQTPQGRNQPQHF.

The chain carries TRBV20-1 and TRBJ1-5, with D tentatively TRBD1 (5 bases). Germline values: CDR1 DFQATT, CDR2 SNEGSKA (reference sequence). The V end lost 0 bases, the J end lost 0 bases, and 18 bases lay between the germline ends. The CDR3 sequence is 18 residues long. The CDR3 nucleotides read TGCAGTGCTAGAGATCCTCTACAGGAGATCTATAGCAATCAGCCCCAGCATTTT. This codes for CSARDPLQEIYSNQPQHF.

The chain has TRBV5-4 and TRBJ2-7, with 14 positions matching TRBD2. Trimming took 4 bases from V and 7 from J; bases not matched to a gene: 7. This CDR3 is built from 15 residues. Germline V lookup: CDR1 SGHNT, CDR2 YYREEE (reference sequence). CDR3 sequence: CASSQGLAGELEQYF. The CDR3 region has the DNA TGTGCCAGCAGCCAGGGACTAGCGGGAGAATTAGAGCAGTACTTC.

Here the CDR3 reads CASSTLSYEQYF. As DNA, the CDR3 is TGTGCCAGCTCGACCCTCTCCTACGAGCAGTACTTC. The chain carries TRBV18 and TRBJ2-7; D gene unclear. V lost 6 bases and J 0 bases, leaving 6 bases between the germline ends. The CDR3 totals 12 residues. CDR1 is KGHSH and CDR2 is LQKENI in the germline V gene.

This clone was detected many times. The genes are TRBV7-2 and TRBJ1-1; D unclear. CDR1 and CDR2 from the germline V gene are SGHTA and FQGNSA. V lost 1 base to trimming and J lost 3 bases, with 6 bases between them. The CDR3 length is 13 residues. The CDR3 protein is CASSLDGYTEAFF. In nucleotides, the CDR3 is TGTGCCAGCAGCTTAGACGGTTACACTGAAGCTTTCTTT.

This clone was detected a few times. The V call is TRBV27, the J call TRBJ2-7; 14 bases match TRBD2. Trimming cost V 6 bases and J 5 bases; bases outside gene matches: 9. CDR1 and CDR2 (germline): MNHEY, SMNVEV (reference sequence). This CDR3 has 16 residues. CDR3 amino acids: CASSSRLAGGTDEQYF. The CDR3, as DNA: TGTGCCAGCAGCAGTAGACTAGCGGGAGGGACAGACGAGCAGTACTTC.

The CDR3 spells CSAICPQGGPEAFF. The CDR3 region has the DNA TGCAGTGCTATTTGCCCTCAGGGTGGGCCTGAAGCTTTCTTT. The V and J genes are TRBV20-1 and TRBJ1-1; tentatively, D is TRBD1 (5 bases). CDR3 size: 14 residues. CDR1 and CDR2 (germline): DFQATT, SNEGSKA (reference sequence). The V and J ends lost 4 bases and 6 bases respectively, with 18 bases between them.

The V gene is TRBV7-9, the J gene TRBJ1-2; a possible D gene is TRBD1 (5 bases). CDR3 length: 14 amino acids. Germline V gene lookup returns CDR1 SEHNR and CDR2 FQNEAQ (reference sequence). V lost 7 bases, J lost 4 bases, and 16 bases lay in between. The CDR3 region is CASKGRGWGYGYTF. CDR3 coding DNA: TGTGCCAGCAAGGGGCGGGGCTGGGGCTATGGCTACACCTTC.

In this sample, this clone turned up many times. The CDR3, as DNA: TGCAGCGTTAGTGCCGTCTATGGCTACACCTTC. Translating gives CSVSAVYGYTF. V gene TRBV29-1 combines with J gene TRBJ1-2; D is unclear. V shed 5 bases and J shed 4 bases, with 8 bases lying between them. This CDR3 comprises 11 residues. CDR1 SQVTM and CDR2 ANQGSEA come from the germline V gene.

By share of the sample, this clone is medium-sized (0.01 to 0.1%). The V gene is TRBV28, the J gene TRBJ1-6; possibly TRBD1 for D (5 bases). This CDR3 region has 18 residues. CDR1 is MDHEN, CDR2 SYDVKM, per germline. Trimming cost V 10 bases and J 0 bases, with 22 bases left between them. Written as DNA, the CDR3 is TGTGCCACCGAAACCCAAGGGGCCCCCAGCTCCTATAATTCACCCCTCCACTTT. Protein product: CATETQGAPSSYNSPLHF.

Worth noting for this clone: This may arise from a read error, as a much more abundant clone is one base away. Other DNA sequences from this sample encode an identical CDR3 as well. CDR3 loop: CASSSGTGNYGYTF. The CDR3 bases are TGTGCCAGCAGCTCCGGGACAGGGAACTACGGCTACACCTTC. This chain links TRBV5-6 with TRBJ1-2; 9 nucleotides agree with TRBD1. Per germline, CDR1 SGHDT and CDR2 YYEEEE. The CDR3 runs to 14 residues.

The gene calls are TRBV10-3 and TRBJ2-7; no definite D call. V dropped 5 bases and J dropped 5 bases, with 19 bases sitting between them. The length of the CDR3 is 15 residues. Germline V gives CDR1 ENHRY, CDR2 SYGVKD. CDR3 in DNA: TGTGCCATCAGTTCCAGAGGAGCCGGGTTCGACGAGCAGTACTTC. It codes for CAISSRGAGFDEQYF.